Listed below are T cell receptor beta chains from one sample, sequenced in a study of cytomegalovirus exposure and HLA in healthy donors. Produced via immunoSEQ multiplex PCR; TCRdb's table is partial and in-frame only. The table includes over 65,000 clones, around 73% detected once. Sequenced material: PBMCs. The receptors were sampled from a man between 50 and 59 years old in good health and CMV-seronegative. The CDR3 runs from the conserved cysteine through the conserved F or W. D genes are given only for firm matches. Clone size, where shown, is once, few, many, or a class for clones that have expanded.

D gene,clone size,J gene,V gene,CDR3 protein,CDR3 DNA
.,.,TRBJ2-7,TRBV4-1,CASSQGLDSHEQYF,TGCGCCAGCAGCCAAGGGCTTGACTCGCACGAGCAGTACTTC
TRBD1,.,TRBJ1-4,TRBV27,CASSPRQGRNEKLFF,TGTGCCAGCAGTCCTCGACAGGGTAGGAATGAAAAACTGTTTTTT
TRBD2,.,TRBJ2-1,TRBV7-3,CASSLNARGGSYNEQFF,TGTGCCAGCAGCTTAAACGCGCGGGGGGGCTCCTACAATGAGCAGTTCTTC
TRBD1,.,TRBJ1-3,TRBV25-1,CASNRGSGNTIYF,TGTGCCAGCAACAGGGGGTCGGGAAACACCATATATTTT
TRBD1,.,TRBJ2-7,TRBV6-6,CASSYPRTGADEQYF,TGTGCCAGCAGTTACCCCCGGACAGGGGCGGACGAGCAGTACTTC
.,.,TRBJ2-2,TRBV7-3,CASRIDRTGELFF,TGTGCCAGCAGGATAGACAGGACCGGGGAGCTGTTTTTT
TRBD1,.,TRBJ2-7,TRBV2,CASRGDSAAYEQYF,TGTGCCAGCAGAGGGGACAGTGCAGCCTACGAGCAGTACTTC
.,.,TRBJ1-6,TRBV9,CASSAHLEDSPLHF,TGTGCCAGCAGCGCCCACCTTGAGGATTCACCCCTCCACTTT
.,.,TRBJ1-6,TRBV4-1,CASSQDGAGEGYNSPLHF,TGCGCCAGCAGCCAAGATGGGGCAGGGGAGGGTTATAATTCACCCCTCCACTTT
TRBD1,.,TRBJ1-5,TRBV6-5,CASRRYRGQEQPQHF,TGTGCCAGCAGGAGATACAGGGGACAGGAACAGCCCCAGCATTTT
TRBD1,few,TRBJ1-1,TRBV5-4,CASSFRGTALGAFF,TGTGCCAGCAGCTTCAGGGGGACGGCTCTGGGGGCTTTCTTT
TRBD1,.,TRBJ2-2,TRBV6-5,CASSYFTGGITGELFF,TGTGCCAGCAGTTACTTTACAGGGGGCATCACCGGGGAGCTGTTTTTT
.,once,TRBJ1-2,TRBV5-1,CASSDVGTRGYGYTF,TGCGCCAGCAGCGATGTTGGGACACGGGGCTATGGCTACACCTTC
TRBD2,.,TRBJ2-1,TRBV19,CASSRGLAGSYNEQFF,TGTGCCAGTAGCAGGGGACTAGCGGGGTCCTACAATGAGCAGTTCTTC
TRBD1,.,TRBJ1-5,TRBV30,CAWSPKGQGYQPQHF,TGTGCCTGGAGTCCAAAGGGACAGGGGTATCAGCCCCAGCATTTT
TRBD1,once,TRBJ1-3,TRBV28,CASSGDRLGNTIYF,TGTGCCAGCAGTGGGGACAGGCTCGGAAACACCATATATTTT
.,.,TRBJ2-7,TRBV5-1,CASSYGQSYEQYF,TGCGCCAGCAGCTACGGACAGTCCTACGAGCAGTACTTC
TRBD2,.,TRBJ2-3,TRBV5-4,CASSLASGGSTDTQYF,TGTGCCAGCAGCCTTGCTAGCGGGGGTAGCACAGATACGCAGTATTTT
.,.,TRBJ1-2,TRBV6-1,CASTPFGQNYGYTF,TGTGCCAGCACCCCCTTCGGACAGAACTATGGCTACACCTTC
.,.,TRBJ2-7,TRBV19,CASSASGPYEQYF,TGTGCCAGTAGTGCGTCAGGGCCCTACGAGCAGTACTTC
.,.,TRBJ1-5,TRBV7-9,CASSLGSGSNQPQHF,TGTGCCAGCAGCTTAGGGTCAGGGAGCAATCAGCCCCAGCATTTT
TRBD2,.,TRBJ2-3,TRBV9,CASSVGVSTSGDTQYF,TGTGCCAGCAGCGTAGGGGTATCGACTAGCGGGGATACGCAGTATTTT
TRBD2,.,TRBJ2-7,TRBV11-3,CASSQTSGVYEQYF,TGTGCCAGCAGCCAGACTAGCGGGGTCTACGAGCAGTACTTC
TRBD2,.,TRBJ2-7,TRBV6-5,CATKAAGASYEQYF,TGTGCCACCAAAGCAGCGGGGGCATCCTACGAGCAGTACTTC
TRBD1,few,TRBJ1-1,TRBV7-9,CSSSGRAHRGRVTEAFF,TGTTCCAGCAGCGGCCGTGCCCACAGGGGGCGGGTAACTGAAGCTTTCTTT
.,.,TRBJ2-1,TRBV6-1,CASSSFIQGMEQFF,TGTGCCAGCAGTTCATTTATACAGGGAATGGAGCAGTTCTTC
.,.,TRBJ2-7,TRBV4-3,CASSRFEQGAAYEQYF,TGCGCCAGCAGCCGCTTCGAACAGGGCGCCGCCTACGAGCAGTACTTC
.,.,TRBJ2-2,TRBV5-6,CASSRASGVAGELFF,TGTGCCAGCAGCCGGGCGTCCGGGGTCGCCGGGGAGCTGTTTTTT
TRBD1,few,TRBJ1-5,TRBV10-3,CAISEDRGGGQPQHF,TGTGCCATCAGTGAGGACAGGGGGGGCGGTCAGCCCCAGCATTTT
TRBD2,.,TRBJ2-3,TRBV27,CASSERGGARMNTQYF,TGTGCCAGCAGTGAGCGCGGGGGGGCGAGGATGAATACGCAGTATTTT
.,once,TRBJ2-5,TRBV5-4,CASSTQEAQYF,TGTGCCAGCAGCACTCAAGAGGCCCAGTACTTC
.,.,TRBJ1-4,TRBV19,CASSQGSTKLFF,TGTGCCAGTAGCCAGGGGTCGACCAAACTGTTTTTT
TRBD1,once,TRBJ1-1,TRBV28,CASRGTENTEAFF,TGTGCCAGCAGGGGGACAGAGAACACTGAAGCTTTCTTT
.,few,TRBJ1-1,TRBV27,CASKRLTGDLGTEAFF,TGTGCCAGCAAAAGACTGACGGGAGATTTGGGCACTGAAGCTTTCTTT
.,.,TRBJ1-5,TRBV4-3,CASSHGHGTNQPQHF,TGCGCCAGCAGCCATGGACACGGAACCAATCAGCCCCAGCATTTT
TRBD2,.,TRBJ2-1,TRBV29-1,CSVTGGTYNEQFF,TGCAGCGTTACGGGGGGGACCTACAATGAGCAGTTCTTC
TRBD1,.,TRBJ1-2,TRBV28,CASSYGQGDGYTF,TGTGCCAGCAGTTATGGACAGGGGGACGGCTACACCTTC
.,once,TRBJ2-3,TRBV7-2,CASSLRQGRGYTDTQYF,TGTGCCAGCAGCTTGCGGCAGGGTAGGGGCTACACAGATACGCAGTATTTT
.,.,TRBJ2-2,TRBV5-8,CASRLRRIENTGELFF,TGTGCCAGCAGACTGAGGCGTATCGAGAACACCGGGGAGCTGTTTTTT
.,.,TRBJ1-1,TRBV7-9,CASSTGMAEAFF,TGTGCCAGCAGCACAGGGATGGCGGAAGCTTTCTTT
.,.,TRBJ1-3,TRBV2,CASSARFPGTIYF,TGTGCCAGCAGTGCCAGATTTCCGGGCACCATATATTTT
.,once,TRBJ1-5,TRBV30,CAWGLYSNQPQHF,TGTGCCTGGGGGCTTTATAGCAATCAGCCCCAGCATTTT
TRBD1,once,TRBJ2-7,TRBV6-5,CASSTRDRGSYEQYF,TGTGCCAGCAGTACGAGGGACAGGGGTTCCTACGAGCAGTACTTC
.,.,TRBJ2-7,TRBV6-6,CASRSPYGTLFYEQYF,TGTGCCAGCAGATCACCCTACGGGACACTCTTTTACGAGCAGTACTTC
TRBD2,few,TRBJ2-5,TRBV5-4,CASSLRLAGDETQYF,TGTGCCAGCAGCTTGCGTCTAGCGGGGGACGAGACCCAGTACTTC
TRBD1,.,TRBJ2-5,TRBV5-1,CASREGTGQETQYF,TGCGCCAGCAGAGAGGGGACAGGTCAAGAGACCCAGTACTTC
.,few,TRBJ2-2,TRBV6-1,CASSEVGRAGELFF,TGTGCCAGCAGTGAAGTCGGCCGGGCCGGGGAGCTGTTTTTT
.,.,TRBJ1-3,TRBV30,CAFDSSSGNTIYF,TGTGCATTTGACAGTTCTTCTGGAAACACCATATATTTT
.,.,TRBJ2-7,TRBV5-1,CASSPSSDAYEQYF,TGCGCCAGCAGCCCAAGCAGCGACGCCTACGAGCAGTACTTC
.,.,TRBJ2-1,TRBV11-3,CASSLVRQVTNEQFF,TGTGCCAGCAGCTTAGTACGCCAGGTAACCAATGAGCAGTTCTTC
.,once,TRBJ2-2,TRBV7-6,CASSPNVNTGELFF,TGTGCCAGCAGCCCTAACGTGAACACCGGGGAGCTGTTTTTT